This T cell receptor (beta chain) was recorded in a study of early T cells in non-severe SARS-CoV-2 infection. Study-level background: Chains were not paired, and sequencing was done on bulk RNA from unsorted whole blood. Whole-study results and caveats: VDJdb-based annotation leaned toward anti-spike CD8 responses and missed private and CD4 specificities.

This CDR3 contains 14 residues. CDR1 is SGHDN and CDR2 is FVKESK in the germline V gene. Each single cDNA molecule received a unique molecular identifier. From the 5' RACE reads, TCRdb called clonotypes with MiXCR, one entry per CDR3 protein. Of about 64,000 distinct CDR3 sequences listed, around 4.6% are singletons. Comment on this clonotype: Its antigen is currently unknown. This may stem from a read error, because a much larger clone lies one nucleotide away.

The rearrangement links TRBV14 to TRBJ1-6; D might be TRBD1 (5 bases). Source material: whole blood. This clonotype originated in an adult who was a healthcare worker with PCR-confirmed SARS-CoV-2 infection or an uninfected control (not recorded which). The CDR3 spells CVSSHGTYNSPLHF. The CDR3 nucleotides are TGTGTCAGCAGCCACGGGACTTATAATTCACCCCTCCACTTT.